What follows are 25 T cell receptor beta chains derived from one specimen sequenced in a study of T cell responses to AZD1222 COVID-19 vaccine. This table comes from immunoSEQ multiplex PCR, and its TCRdb copy is limited to in-frame clones, with some not included. The table lists roughly 56,000 clones, 80% to 90% of them singletons. The input for sequencing was peripheral blood, taken on day 0 of AZD1222 vaccination. The receptors here all came from an adult in good health.

The chain employs TRBV3-1 (or the pseudogene TRBV3-2) and TRBJ2-7; 12 bases are a match to TRBD2. Per the germline V gene, CDR1 is LGHDT and CDR2 is YNNKEL (reference sequence). Trimming cost V 2 bases and J 3 bases; bases outside gene matches: 5. The CDR3 is made up of 16 amino acids. The CDR3 region has the DNA TGTGCCAGCAGCCAACGACTAGCGGGGGCCGTCTACGAGCAGTACTTC. Protein sequence: CASSQRLAGAVYEQYF.

This chain joins TRBV4-1 and TRBJ1-1; 7 nucleotides match TRBD1. The ends lost 4 bases at V and 1 base at J; junction bases unmatched: 6. This CDR3 region has 15 residues. Germline V lookup: CDR1 MGHRA, CDR2 YSYEKL. Here the CDR3 DNA reads TGCGCCAGCAGCCGAACAGGGGAGGAGAACACTGAAGCTTTCTTT. Its translation: CASSRTGEENTEAFF.

This chain uses TRBV14 with TRBJ1-4; TRBD1 is a possible D gene (6 bases). The CDR3 has 16 residues. Deletions cut 4 bases from V and 4 bases from J, with 16 bases between. CDR1 and CDR2 from the germline V gene are SGHDN and FVKESK. CDR3 protein: CASSLTGSEFNEKLFF. In nucleotides, the CDR3 is TGTGCCAGCAGCCTTACAGGGTCTGAGTTTAATGAAAAACTGTTTTTT.

This clone occurred a few times. This chain uses TRBV7-8 with TRBJ2-7; D is ambiguous. Trimming stripped 5 bases from V and 3 bases from J, with 5 bases between. CDR1 SGHVS and CDR2 FQNEAQ come from the germline V gene. The CDR3 loop spans 11 amino acids. CDR3 protein: CASSLSYEQYF. CDR3 bases: TGTGCCAGCAGCCTTAGCTACGAGCAGTACTTC. Using reference TRBV7-8 and TRBJ2-7 for the parts outside the CDR3, the full variable domain is GAGVSQSPRYKVAKRGQDVALRCDPISGHVSLFWYQQALGQGPEFLTYFQNEAQLDKSGLPSDRFFAERPEGSVSTLKIQRTQQEDSAVYLCASSLSYEQYFGPGTRLTVT.

This clone was picked up one time. J is TRBJ2-3 and V is TRBV24-1; 7 nucleotides line up with TRBD2. The CDR3 extends over 15 amino acids. J gave up 6 bases and V 7 bases, and 12 bases lay outside the gene matches. Germline V gives CDR1 KGHDR, CDR2 SFDVKD. In DNA form, the CDR3 reads TGTGCCACCAGCCGGGGGGAAATGGGTTCCGATACGCAGTATTTT. This sequence encodes CATSRGEMGSDTQYF.

The chain joins TRBV7-2 to TRBJ1-3; maybe TRBD1 (5 bases). Trimming left V 3 bases short and J 1 base short, with 13 bases between. Germline values: CDR1 SGHTA, CDR2 FQGNSA. This CDR3 is 16 amino acids long. The CDR3 bases are TGTGCCAGCAGCTTGTTAGGACGGGGGTCTGGAAACACCATATATTTT. This encodes CASSLLGRGSGNTIYF.

The chain joins TRBV9 to TRBJ2-5; D unclear. CDR3 size: 16 residues. CDR1 is SGDLS and CDR2 is YYNGEE in the germline V gene. With 0 bases removed from V and 1 base from J, the gap between germline ends came to 13 bases. In DNA, the CDR3 is TGTGCCAGCAGCGTAGCTGTCGGAAGTGGCCAAGAGACCCAGTACTTC. It codes for CASSVAVGSGQETQYF.

On this clone itself: One end of the junction does not line up with germline, which may come from a read error. This rearrangement joins TRBV7-7 to TRBJ2-1, with TRBD1 identical over 7 bases. CDR3 length equals 15 residues. The germline CDR1 and CDR2 sequences are SSHAT and FNYEAQ (reference sequence). The CDR3 here is CASSSGQNSYNEQFF. Here the CDR3 DNA reads TGTGCTAGCAGCTCGGGACAGAACTCCTACAATGAGCAGTTCTTC.

V usage is TRBV7-9 and J usage is TRBJ2-7; TRBD2 is a possible D gene (5 bases). V lost 1 base to trimming and J lost 0 bases, with 10 bases between them. Germline loops: CDR1 SEHNR, CDR2 FQNEAQ (reference sequence). The CDR3 runs 15 residues. CDR3: CASSLDGGPSYEQYF. The CDR3 DNA reads TGTGCCAGCAGCTTAGACGGAGGTCCCTCCTACGAGCAGTACTTC.

This chain uses TRBV5-4 with TRBJ1-6, with D perhaps TRBD1 (5 bases). The CDR3 has 15 residues. Trimming left V 1 base short and J 7 bases short, with 12 bases between. CDR1 and CDR2 from the germline V gene are SGHNT and YYREEE (reference sequence). The CDR3 coding sequence is TGTGCCAGCAGCTTGAGGACAAATCCCAATTCACCCCTCCACTTT. Translation gives CASSLRTNPNSPLHF. The full variable domain, its missing parts supplied by reference TRBV5-4 and TRBJ1-6, is ETGVTQSPTHLIKTRGQQVTLRCSSQSGHNTVSWYQQALGQGPQFIFQYYREEENGRGNFPPRFSGLQFPNYSSELNVNALELDDSALYLCASSLRTNPNSPLHFGNGTRLTVT.

This rearrangement joins TRBV19 to TRBJ1-2; no clear D gene. This CDR3 contains 12 residues. Per germline, CDR1 LNHDA and CDR2 SQIVND (reference sequence). Trimming shortened V by 10 bases and J by 8 bases, and 17 bases separated the two germline ends. The CDR3, as DNA: TGTGCCACCGCGGGCCTTGAGGAGGGCTACACCTTC. It encodes CATAGLEEGYTF.

This clone has a single count. The rearrangement links TRBV19 to TRBJ2-7, with a possible D match to TRBD2 (6 bases). Trimming stripped 9 bases from V and 1 base from J, with 19 bases between. Germline loops: CDR1 LNHDA, CDR2 SQIVND (reference sequence). This CDR3 contains 15 residues. CDR3 in amino acids: CASTRTDGGSYEQYF. DNA for the CDR3: TGTGCCAGCACTCGTACCGACGGGGGTTCCTACGAGCAGTACTTC. The entire variable domain, with the rest obtained from reference TRBV19 and TRBJ2-7, is as follows: DGGITQSPKYLFRKEGQNVTLSCEQNLNHDAMYWYRQDPGQGLRLIYYSQIVNDFQKGDIAEGYSVSREKKESFPLTVTSAQKNPTAFYLCASTRTDGGSYEQYFGPGTRLTVT.

This clone was recorded a few times. The V and J genes are TRBV4-1 and TRBJ2-3, with D hard to call. Germline CDR1 MGHRA, CDR2 YSYEKL. The CDR3 consists of 14 residues. Deletions cut 0 bases from V and 2 bases from J, with 6 bases between. The chain's CDR3 is CASSQDHPTDTQYF. Written as DNA, the CDR3 is TGCGCCAGCAGCCAAGATCATCCCACAGATACGCAGTATTTT.

The J gene is TRBJ1-1, the V gene TRBV11-2; TRBD1 is a possible D gene (6 bases). V lost 5 bases and J 0 bases, leaving 13 bases between the germline ends. Germline values: CDR1 SGHAT, CDR2 FQNNGV. The CDR3 consists of 15 residues. The CDR3 nucleotides are TGTGCCAGCAGCCCCAGGACAGATTTGAACACTGAAGCTTTCTTT. This sequence encodes CASSPRTDLNTEAFF.

The rearrangement uses TRBV25-1 and TRBJ2-3; D might be TRBD1 (5 bases). The CDR3 runs 15 residues. Trimming took off 3 bases at V and 2 bases at J, with 12 bases between the two ends. Germline V gene data show CDR1 as MGHDK and CDR2 as SYGVNS. CDR3 in DNA: TGTGCCAGCAGTGAGTGGGGCGACACCACAGATACGCAGTATTTT. Its protein is CASSEWGDTTDTQYF.

This clone was detected a few times. The chain recombines TRBV5-1 with TRBJ1-4, with 8 bases matching TRBD1. The CDR3 spans 16 residues. Germline V gives CDR1 SGHRS, CDR2 YFSETQ. J gave up 3 bases and V 2 bases, and 6 bases lay outside the gene matches. The CDR3 loop is CASSFGQGASNEKLFF. CDR3 DNA sequence: TGCGCCAGCAGCTTCGGGCAGGGGGCTTCTAATGAAAAACTGTTTTTT. The complete variable domain, with remaining parts taken from reference TRBV5-1 and TRBJ1-4, reads KAGVTQTPRYLIKTRGQQVTLSCSPISGHRSVSWYQQTPGQGLQFLFEYFSETQRNKGNFPGRFSGRQFSNSRSEMNVSTLELGDSALYLCASSFGQGASNEKLFFGSGTQLSVL.

This chain links TRBV13 with TRBJ1-1; D perhaps matches TRBD1 (5 bases). CDR1 and CDR2 (germline): PRHDT, FYEKMQ (reference sequence). V was shortened by 8 bases and J by 0 bases, with 10 bases between the two germline ends. CDR3 length: 13 amino acids. DNA for the CDR3: TGTGCCAGCCTAGGGGCCATGAACACTGAAGCTTTCTTT. This sequence encodes CASLGAMNTEAFF.

The rearrangement links TRBV5-1 to TRBJ2-7; 9 nucleotides line up with TRBD1. Trimming cost V 1 base and J 6 bases; bases outside gene matches: 8. This CDR3 has 15 amino acids. CDR1 is SGHRS, CDR2 YFSETQ, per germline. The CDR3 DNA reads TGCGCCAGCAGCTTGAGGGGACAGGGTTCGGGCGAGCAGTACTTC. The encoded protein is CASSLRGQGSGEQYF.

This clone was found a few times. The gene calls are TRBV11-2 and TRBJ1-3; D is perhaps TRBD1 (5 bases). Germline values: CDR1 SGHAT, CDR2 FQNNGV. CDR3 length equals 16 residues. V was pared by 4 bases and J by 0 bases, with 13 bases between. Here the CDR3 reads CASSSIRDSSGNTIYF. The CDR3, as DNA: TGTGCCAGCAGCTCCATTCGGGACTCCTCTGGAAACACCATATATTTT.

The chain employs TRBV25-1 and TRBJ2-1; 10 bases map to TRBD2. V dropped 3 bases and J dropped 2; count of bases not matched to a gene: 4. Germline values: CDR1 MGHDK, CDR2 SYGVNS. The CDR3 extends over 16 amino acids. The CDR3 nucleotides are TGTGCCAGCAGTGACCAGAGCGGGGGGGCCTACAATGAGCAGTTCTTC. Protein product: CASSDQSGGAYNEQFF.

The genes are TRBV5-1 and TRBJ2-1; 12 positions agree with TRBD2. Germline CDR1 and CDR2: SGHRS and YFSETQ. V lost 6 bases and J lost 9; bases outside the gene matches: 10. CDR3 length: 15 residues. Here the CDR3 DNA reads TGCGCCAGCAAGCTAGCGGGGGGGCCACTTAGTGAGCAGTTCTTC. Encoded protein: CASKLAGGPLSEQFF.

The table lists this clone with a count of one. V usage is TRBV10-3 and J usage is TRBJ2-3; TRBD2 aligns across 13 bases. The germline V gene encodes CDR1 ENHRY and CDR2 SYGVKD. Germline trimming cut 5 bases from V and 0 bases from J; bases unmatched to any gene: 8. The CDR3 has 18 residues. DNA of the CDR3: TGTGCCATCAGTTCTCGGACTAGCGGGGGTTCTAGCACAGATACGCAGTATTTT. Amino acid sequence: CAISSRTSGGSSTDTQYF.

The DNA of the CDR3 is TGCGCCAGCAGCCAGGGGGGTTTGGGCGGGGAGCTGTTTTTT. It translates to CASSQGGLGGELFF. The chain combines TRBV4-1 with TRBJ2-2; a possible D gene is TRBD2 (6 bases). CDR1 and CDR2 from the germline V gene are MGHRA and YSYEKL. The V end was cut by 3 bases, the J end by 7 bases, with 12 bases between. The CDR3 consists of 14 residues.

This clone showed up just once. The genes are TRBV19 and TRBJ2-7; D possibly corresponds to TRBD1 (5 bases). This CDR3 spans 12 amino acids. Trimming shortened V by 4 bases and J by 7 bases, and 11 bases separated the two germline ends. Germline CDR1 and CDR2: LNHDA and SQIVND (reference sequence). The chain's CDR3 is CASSTTVGEQYF. The DNA for the CDR3 is TGTGCCAGTAGTACGACAGTTGGTGAGCAGTACTTC.

The chain joins TRBV10-3 to TRBJ2-7, with 8 bases aligning to TRBD1. CDR3 size: 13 residues. Germline V gives CDR1 ENHRY, CDR2 SYGVKD. Trimming removed 6 bases from V and 5 bases from J; junction bases left unmatched: 6. The CDR3 region is CAIREGQANEQYF. Here the CDR3 DNA reads TGTGCCATCAGGGAGGGACAGGCGAACGAGCAGTACTTC.